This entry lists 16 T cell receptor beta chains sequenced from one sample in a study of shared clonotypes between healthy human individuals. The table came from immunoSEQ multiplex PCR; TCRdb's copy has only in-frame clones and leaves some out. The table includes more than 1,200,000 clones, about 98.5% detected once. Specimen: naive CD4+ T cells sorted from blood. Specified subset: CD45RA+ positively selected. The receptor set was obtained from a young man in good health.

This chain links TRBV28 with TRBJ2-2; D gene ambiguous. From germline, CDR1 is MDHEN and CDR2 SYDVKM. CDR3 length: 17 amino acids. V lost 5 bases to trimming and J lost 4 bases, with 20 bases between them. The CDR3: CASSLRLWIAGTGELFF. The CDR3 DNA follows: TGTGCCAGCAGTCTACGCCTTTGGATAGCCGGCACCGGGGAGCTGTTTTTT.

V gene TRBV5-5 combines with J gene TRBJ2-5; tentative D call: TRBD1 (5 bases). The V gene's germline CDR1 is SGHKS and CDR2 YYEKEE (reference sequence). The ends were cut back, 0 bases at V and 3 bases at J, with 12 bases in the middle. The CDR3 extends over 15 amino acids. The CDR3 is CASSLARVREETQYF. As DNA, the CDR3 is TGTGCCAGCAGCTTGGCAAGGGTCAGGGAAGAGACCCAGTACTTC.

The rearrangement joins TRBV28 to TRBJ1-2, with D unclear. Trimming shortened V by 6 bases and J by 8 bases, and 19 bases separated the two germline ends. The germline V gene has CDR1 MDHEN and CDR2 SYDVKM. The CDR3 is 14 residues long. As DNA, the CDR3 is TGTGCCAGCAGGGCCGGGCCGACCCCTTGGGGCTACACCTTC. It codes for CASRAGPTPWGYTF.

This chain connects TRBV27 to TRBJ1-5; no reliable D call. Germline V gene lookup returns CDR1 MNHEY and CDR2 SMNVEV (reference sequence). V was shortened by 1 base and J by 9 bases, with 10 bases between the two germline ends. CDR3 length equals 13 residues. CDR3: CASSLYRAPPQHF. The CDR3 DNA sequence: TGTGCCAGCAGTTTATATCGGGCCCCGCCCCAGCATTTT.

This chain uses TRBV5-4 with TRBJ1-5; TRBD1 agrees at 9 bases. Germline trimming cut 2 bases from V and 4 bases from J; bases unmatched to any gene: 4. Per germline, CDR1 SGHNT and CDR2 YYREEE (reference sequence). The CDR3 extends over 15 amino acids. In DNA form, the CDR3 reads TGTGCCAGCAGCTTAGGGACAGGGTTGAATCAGCCCCAGCATTTT. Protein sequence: CASSLGTGLNQPQHF. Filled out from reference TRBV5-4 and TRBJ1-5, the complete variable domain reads ETGVTQSPTHLIKTRGQQVTLRCSSQSGHNTVSWYQQALGQGPQFIFQYYREEENGRGNFPPRFSGLQFPNYSSELNVNALELDDSALYLCASSLGTGLNQPQHFGDGTRLSIL.

The CDR3 sequence is CASSLLPGNTEAFF. CDR3 bases: TGCGCCAGCAGCTTGTTACCGGGGAACACTGAAGCTTTCTTT. This chain connects TRBV5-1 to TRBJ1-1, with D hard to call. The germline CDR1 and CDR2 sequences are SGHRS and YFSETQ. Trimming stripped 1 base from V and 1 base from J, with 8 bases between. The CDR3 runs to 14 residues.

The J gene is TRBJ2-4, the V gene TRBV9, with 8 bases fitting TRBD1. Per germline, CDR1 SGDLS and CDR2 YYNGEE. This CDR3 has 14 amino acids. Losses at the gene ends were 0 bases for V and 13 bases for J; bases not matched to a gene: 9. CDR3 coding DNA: TGTGCCAGCAGCGTAGGGCTGACAGGGGCCTCGCAGTACTTC. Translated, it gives CASSVGLTGASQYF.

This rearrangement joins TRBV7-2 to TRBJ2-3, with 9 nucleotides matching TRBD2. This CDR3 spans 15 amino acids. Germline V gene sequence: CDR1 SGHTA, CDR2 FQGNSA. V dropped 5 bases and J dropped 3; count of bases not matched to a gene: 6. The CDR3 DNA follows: TGTGCCAGCAGCGTTAGCGGGAGTGGTACAGATACGCAGTATTTT. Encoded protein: CASSVSGSGTDTQYF.

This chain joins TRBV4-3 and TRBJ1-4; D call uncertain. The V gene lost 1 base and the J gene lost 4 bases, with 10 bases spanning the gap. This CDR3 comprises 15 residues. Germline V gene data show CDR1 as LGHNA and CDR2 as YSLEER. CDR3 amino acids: CASSQVERSNEKLFF. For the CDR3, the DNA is TGCGCCAGCAGCCAAGTAGAACGGAGTAATGAAAAACTGTTTTTT.

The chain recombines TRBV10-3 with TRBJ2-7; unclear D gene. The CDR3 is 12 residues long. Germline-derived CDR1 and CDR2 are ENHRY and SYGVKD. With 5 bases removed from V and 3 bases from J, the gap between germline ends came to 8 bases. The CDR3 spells CAISTTGYEQYF. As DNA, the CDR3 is TGTGCCATCAGTACCACCGGCTACGAGCAGTACTTC.

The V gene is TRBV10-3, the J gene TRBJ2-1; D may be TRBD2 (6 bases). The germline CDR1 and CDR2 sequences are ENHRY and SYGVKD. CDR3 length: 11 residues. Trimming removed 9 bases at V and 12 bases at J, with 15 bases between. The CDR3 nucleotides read TGTGCCATGCCAGGAGGGTATGGGCAGTTCTTC. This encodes CAMPGGYGQFF.

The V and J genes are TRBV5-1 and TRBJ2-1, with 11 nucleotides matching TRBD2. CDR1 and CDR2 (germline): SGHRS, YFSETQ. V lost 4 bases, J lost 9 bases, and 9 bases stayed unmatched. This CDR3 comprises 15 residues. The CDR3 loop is CASSPLAGGPGEQFF. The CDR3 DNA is TGCGCCAGCAGCCCTTTAGCGGGAGGGCCGGGTGAGCAGTTCTTC.

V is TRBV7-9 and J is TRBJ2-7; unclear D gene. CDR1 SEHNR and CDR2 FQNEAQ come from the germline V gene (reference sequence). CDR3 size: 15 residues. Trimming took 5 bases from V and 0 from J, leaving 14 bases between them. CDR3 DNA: TGTGCCAGCAGCCCTCAACGGGCCGACTCCTACGAGCAGTACTTC. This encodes CASSPQRADSYEQYF.

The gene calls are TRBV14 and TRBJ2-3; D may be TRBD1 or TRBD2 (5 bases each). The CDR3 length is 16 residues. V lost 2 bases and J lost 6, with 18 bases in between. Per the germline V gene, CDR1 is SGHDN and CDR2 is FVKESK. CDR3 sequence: CASSQHPGPPPDTQYF. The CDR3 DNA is TGTGCCAGCAGCCAACATCCGGGACCACCCCCCGATACGCAGTATTTT.

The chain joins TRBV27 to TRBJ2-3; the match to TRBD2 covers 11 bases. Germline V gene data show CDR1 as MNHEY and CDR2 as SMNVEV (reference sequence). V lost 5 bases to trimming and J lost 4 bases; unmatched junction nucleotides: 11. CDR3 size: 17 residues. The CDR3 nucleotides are TGTGCCAGCAGTACGGGACCGGGACTAGCGGCGTCAGATACGCAGTATTTT. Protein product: CASSTGPGLAASDTQYF.

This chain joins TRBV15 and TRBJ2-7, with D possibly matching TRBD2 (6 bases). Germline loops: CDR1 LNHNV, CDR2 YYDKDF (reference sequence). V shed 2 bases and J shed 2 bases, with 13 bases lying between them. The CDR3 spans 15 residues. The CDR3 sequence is CATSRSPAGTYEQYF. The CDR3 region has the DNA TGTGCCACCAGCAGATCCCCCGCGGGAACCTACGAGCAGTACTTC.